This is a list of T cell receptor beta chains from one sample in a study of shared clonotypes between healthy human individuals. Assay used: immunoSEQ multiplex PCR; TCRdb lists only in-frame clones, some missing. The repertoire holds about 1.5 million clones, with more than 95% as singletons. Sequencing was carried out using naive CD4+ T cells sorted from blood. The receptor source for this set is a man aged 25 to 40 in good health. Each CDR3 is given with its conserved first and last residue. The D gene is left open where the match is weak. Clone size is given for some rows only: seen once, a few or many times, or a class if the clone is expanded.

clone_size	v_call	d_call	j_call	cdr3_nt	cdr3_aa
-	TRBV7-8	TRBD2	TRBJ2-6	TGTGCCAGCAGCACGACTAGCGGGAGAGAAAGATGGGCCAACGTCCTGACTTTC	CASSTTSGRERWANVLTF
-	TRBV5-4	TRBD2	TRBJ2-2	TGTGCCAGCAGCTTGAGGACTAGCGTCACCGGGGAGCTGTTTTTT	CASSLRTSVTGELFF
-	TRBV5-1	TRBD2	TRBJ2-7	TGCGCCAGCAGCCCGACTAGCGGGAGATTCGAGCAGTACTTC	CASSPTSGRFEQYF
-	TRBV10-2	TRBD2	TRBJ2-1	TGCGCCAGCGAAAGCGGGAGTTCCAATGAGCAGTTCTTC	CASESGSSNEQFF
-	TRBV28	-	TRBJ1-5	TGTGCCAGCAGCGACCACTCTGGGGCAGGGCAACAGCCCCAGCATTTT	CASSDHSGAGQQPQHF
once	TRBV28	TRBD1	TRBJ1-2	TGTGCCAGCAGCCTAACAGGGGGCTTTTCCCCGTCCTACTATGGCTACACCTTC	CASSLTGGFSPSYYGYTF
-	TRBV10-1	-	TRBJ2-7	TGCGCCAGCCAGGACAGCTTCTTCTACGAGCAGTACTTC	CASQDSFFYEQYF
once	TRBV20-1	-	TRBJ2-7	TGCAGTGCTAGAGTTGATCACGAGCAGTACTTC	CSARVDHEQYF
few	TRBV25-1	-	TRBJ1-2	TGTGCCAGCAGTGAAGCGGGATATGGCTACACCTTC	CASSEAGYGYTF
-	TRBV5-4	TRBD2	TRBJ2-3	TGTGCCAGCAGCTGGGGGCCAGTTGGGACTAGCGGGACTAACACAGATACGCAGTATTTT	CASSWGPVGTSGTNTDTQYF
-	TRBV28	-	TRBJ1-1	TGTGCCAGCAGGATCCGAGCCTCGAACACTGAAGCTTTCTTT	CASRIRASNTEAFF
-	TRBV5-5	-	TRBJ2-5	TGTGCCAGCAGCTTAGGAGGGATCGGGGAGACCCAGTACTTC	CASSLGGIGETQYF
-	TRBV27	-	TRBJ2-7	TGTGCCAGCAGTTCTCGTTGGGGCGAAACCTACGAGCAGTACTTC	CASSSRWGETYEQYF
-	TRBV6-5	TRBD2	TRBJ2-3	TGTGCCAGCAGTTTACTAGCGGCCGACACAGATACGCAGTATTTT	CASSLLAADTDTQYF
-	TRBV7-9	-	TRBJ1-3	TGTGCCAGCAGCTCGTACTACGGAGACTCTGGAAACACCATATATTTT	CASSSYYGDSGNTIYF
-	TRBV28	TRBD2	TRBJ2-7	TGTGCCAGCGGGGGGAAGACCGGGACAGGGGTAGGACTAGCGGGAGTTAACTCCTACGAGCAGTACTTC	CASGGKTGTGVGLAGVNSYEQYF